This T cell receptor beta chain was documented in a study of response to subunit inactivated influenza vaccine. A single record per CDR3 protein comes from TCRdb applying MiXCR to the RT-PCR reads. Here the sample spans approximately 500,000 distinct CDR3 sequences, around 21% being singletons. The CDR3 extends over 15 amino acids. The V gene's germline CDR1 is MDHEN and CDR2 SYDVKM. V gave up 4 bases and J gave up 4 bases; unmatched junction bases: 7. The same sample was also used in a study of T cells expressing NK-cell markers. From that report: A 5'RACE template switching approach incorporating UMIs was used to make TCR beta cDNA.

The starting material was CD4+ T cells sorted from PBMCs, obtained 11 to 12 days after vaccination. This sequence joins TRBV28 and TRBJ2-5, with TRBD1 matching over 9 bases. This TCR came from a man in his fifties who received an inactivated influenza vaccine. The CDR3 loop reads CASSSGGQGPETQYF. CDR3 DNA: TGTGCCAGCAGTTCGGGGGGACAGGGACCAGAGACCCAGTACTTC.